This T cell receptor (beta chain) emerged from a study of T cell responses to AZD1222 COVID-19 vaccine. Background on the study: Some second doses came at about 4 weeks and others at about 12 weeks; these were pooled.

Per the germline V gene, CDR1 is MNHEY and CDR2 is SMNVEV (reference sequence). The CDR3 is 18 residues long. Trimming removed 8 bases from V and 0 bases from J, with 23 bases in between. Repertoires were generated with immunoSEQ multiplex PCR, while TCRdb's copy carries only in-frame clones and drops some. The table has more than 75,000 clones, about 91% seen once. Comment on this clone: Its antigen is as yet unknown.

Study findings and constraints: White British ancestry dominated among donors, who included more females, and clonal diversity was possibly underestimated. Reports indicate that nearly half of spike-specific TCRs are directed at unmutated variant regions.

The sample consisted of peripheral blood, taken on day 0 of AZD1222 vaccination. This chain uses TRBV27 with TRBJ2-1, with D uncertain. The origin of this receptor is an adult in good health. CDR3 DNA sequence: TGTGCCAGCTGCGTCATAGGGTTCTCTCGACTCTCCTACAATGAGCAGTTCTTC. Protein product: CASCVIGFSRLSYNEQFF.